One and the same sample provided the 3 T cell receptor beta chains below, sequenced in a study of chemoradiotherapy in HPV16-positive cancers (dated by TCRdb to the early 2020s). The library was produced with the immunoSEQ multiplex PCR assay. TCRdb's version of the immuneACCESS table is confined to in-frame rearrangements and falls short of the full clone set. An unresolved V gene accounts for under half of the shortfall where checked; the remainder is of unknown origin. Recorded for this sample are around 6,200 clones; approximately 80% of them occurred a single time. The ten top clones hold around 8.5% of the sample. Sequencing was performed on tumor tissue, taken from a patient who underwent chemoradiotherapy. Receptor source: a human donor with HPV-associated anogenital cancer.

This clone appeared a single time. V and J are TRBV28 and TRBJ2-3, with 11 bases matching TRBD2. With V trimmed by 3 bases and J by 1 base, 6 bases remained unmatched. Germline V gives CDR1 MDHEN, CDR2 SYDVKM. The CDR3 has 17 residues. The CDR3 coding sequence is TGTGCCAGCAGTTTCCCTCTGACTAGCGGGGGCACAGATACGCAGTATTTT. This encodes CASSFPLTSGGTDTQYF.

The genes are TRBV5-1 and TRBJ1-1; the match to TRBD1 covers 9 bases. The CDR3 contains 18 residues. With V trimmed by 3 bases and J by 0 bases, 12 bases remained unmatched. Germline V gene lookup returns CDR1 SGHRS and CDR2 YFSETQ. The CDR3 spells CASSWNGQGRSMNTEAFF. The CDR3 region has the DNA TGCGCCAGCAGCTGGAACGGACAGGGGCGTTCCATGAACACTGAAGCTTTCTTT.

The rearrangement links TRBV7-3 to TRBJ2-3, with 10 bases identical to TRBD1. After removal of 5 bases from V and 4 bases from J, the junction contained 6 bases not matched to a gene. Germline values: CDR1 SGHTA, CDR2 FQGTGA. This CDR3 contains 15 residues. The CDR3 DNA reads as TGTGCCAGCAGCCTGCTAGGACAGGGGGCAGATACGCAGTATTTT. It is translated as CASSLLGQGADTQYF.